The entry below describes one T cell receptor (beta chain). No cognate antigen has been identified for it. One end of the junction is discordant with germline, which a read error may explain. CDR1 is given as MNHEY and CDR2 as SMNVEV, both from the germline V gene (reference sequence). Including cysteine and phenylalanine, the CDR3 has 14 amino acids. The CDR3 DNA has 42 bases and is translated from base 1. The listed sequencing device is Illumina MiSeq. Multiplex PCR with BIOMED2 TRB-A/B primer pools was used to amplify TRB rearrangements. Illumina-compatible adapters and 7-nucleotide sample barcodes were attached to the amplicons in two consecutive PCRs. All library PCRs used Phusion HS II polymerase. Amplicons were purified from gel with the NucleoSpin Gel and PCR Clean-up kit, quantified on Qubit, and pooled at 4 nM. The quality of the amplicon pool was checked on an Agilent 2100 Bioanalyzer prior to Illumina next-generation sequencing. The authors' pipeline ran thus. MiXCR 3.0.8 with the default MiXCR reference library was used to annotate TRB rearrangements. Non-productive reads and sequences with fewer than 2 reads were excluded, and each unique CDR3 nucleotide sequence counted as one clone. Clonality, diversity, richness and V-J gene usage were computed in R 3.5.1. GLIPH2 was used for TCR clustering by CDR3 similarity, and generation probabilities were calculated by OLGA. Only GLIPH2 clusters with at least four unique TCR clonotypes present in at least three individuals were retained. The public reads were reanalyzed by TCRdb: fastp trimming at Q25, MiXCR alignment, in-frame beta chains only. Duplicate CDR3 protein sequences are folded into a single record with the most common DNA and genes. These V and J calls rely on TCRdb rather than the paper's analysis. The sample profile shows roughly 21,000 distinct CDR3 sequences; about a third of them were found once. Clones ranked in the top ten supply roughly 2.1% of the sample.

TRB repertoires were amplified using roughly 220-550 ng of genomic DNA isolated from blood. This record belongs to a study of T and B cells in COVID-19 patients (dated by TCRdb to about 2020). A note on the overall study: In this study, adaptive immunity was profiled in COVID-19 patients who either had active infection or had recovered, using TRB and IGH repertoire sequencing of peripheral blood. Critical illness requiring mechanical ventilation or ECMO was present in about 65% of the roughly 20 patients in the active-infection cohort. Over 7.5 million TCR sequences were analysed from a TCR and BCR sequence repository that comprised a few dozen patients and around 70 time points. Because samples were available both during active disease and after recovery, a couple of patients were counted in both the recovered and the active cohorts. Repertoire analyses used an age-matched reference group of approximately 40 healthy donors who were negative for COVID-19 antibodies as the comparison. Comorbidities linked to unfavorable COVID-19 outcome were present in about 90% of the roughly 20 patients in the active-infection cohort. Median age was roughly 32 years in the recovered cohort versus about 70 years in the active-infection cohort. The recovered cohort included roughly 19 patients who contributed some 21 samples, and most of those patients had mild to moderate COVID-19 that was managed on an outpatient basis. As many as 9 follow-up blood samples were taken per patient, and some of the samples covered different disease stages within the same individual.

General conclusions and limits of the study: Blood samples obtained from mildly ill patients during symptoms, as well as early samples obtained from severe cases, were available only in scarce numbers. Specific T cell subsets (CD4+/Treg/CD8+) and sorted SARS-CoV-2-responsive or tetramer+ T cells had not yet been sequenced, with those experiments still ongoing. The cohort was considered too small to assess HLA contributions to COVID-19 susceptibility or severity. The reported TCR clusters were stated to require prospective validation before clinical use. Patients with COVID-19 were reported to show strongly skewed TRBV/TRBJ gene usage. A total of 2,000 to 2,500 TCR clusters were exclusive to the recovered cohort, and about 31 of those clusters were low-pGen clusters. TRB repertoires were found to be highly clonal in active COVID-19, whereas diversity and richness at recovery were found to rise above healthy donor levels.

Sample: blood. The V and J genes are TRBV27 and TRBJ2-3; the D gene is not confidently resolved. The clonotype was recovered from a human donor who had recovered from COVID-19. The DNA sequence follows: TGTGCCAGCAGCTTATCATACCGCACAGATACGCAGTATTTT. This is translated as CASSLSYRTDTQYF.